Below are 17 T cell receptor beta chains sequenced from a single sample in a study of T-cell memory formation after mild COVID-19. TCRdb reanalysed the 5' RACE reads using MiXCR and keeps one entry per CDR3 protein. Of around 260,000 distinct CDR3 sequences in the sample, about 16% were seen once. The sequencing input was PBMCs or a T cell subset sorted from them (not recorded which). These receptors all stem from a man between 18 and 35 years old who had mild COVID-19 (a few samples of this study predate the infection). Cell type and time point are not known.

There are a few counts of this clonotype. The V call is TRBV5-4, the J call TRBJ1-1; D is ambiguous. Germline CDR1 and CDR2: SGHNT and YYREEE (reference sequence). This CDR3 comprises 14 residues. Trimming shortened V by 0 bases and J by 3 bases, and 9 bases separated the two germline ends. CDR3 bases: TGTGCCAGCAGCTTGGAGAAAGGGTACACTGAAGCTTTCTTT. Translated, it gives CASSLEKGYTEAFF.

The V call is TRBV7-2, the J call TRBJ2-2; the match to TRBD2 covers 15 bases. V lost 6 bases, J lost 6 bases, and 11 bases stayed unmatched. The CDR3 contains 18 residues. Germline loops: CDR1 SGHTA, CDR2 FQGNSA. CDR3 region: CASSPPGLAGGQSGELFF. The CDR3 coding sequence is TGTGCCAGCAGTCCACCGGGACTAGCGGGGGGTCAATCCGGGGAGCTGTTTTTT. The complete variable domain, with remaining parts taken from reference TRBV7-2 and TRBJ2-2, reads GAGVSQSPSNKVTEKGKDVELRCDPISGHTALYWYRQSLGQGLEFLIYFQGNSAPDKSGLPSDRFSAERTGGSVSTLTIQRTQQEDSAVYLCASSPPGLAGGQSGELFFGEGSRLTVL.

The rearrangement joins TRBV29-1 to TRBJ2-7; D is undetermined. From germline, CDR1 is SQVTM and CDR2 ANQGSEA. V was cut by 6 bases and J by 2 bases, with 14 bases left in between. There are 13 residues in the CDR3. The CDR3 DNA is TGCAGCGTCCGTAGTTCCAGAGCCTACGAGCAGTACTTC. Its translation is CSVRSSRAYEQYF.

The chain couples TRBV10-1 to TRBJ2-1; tentatively, D is TRBD1 (5 bases). CDR3 size: 15 residues. V was clipped by 4 bases and J by 0 bases, with 10 bases between them. Germline-derived CDR1 and CDR2 are WNHNN and SYGVQD (reference sequence). As DNA, the CDR3 is TGCGCCAGCAGTGTACAGGCCTCCTCCTACAATGAGCAGTTCTTC. As protein: CASSVQASSYNEQFF.

This clonotype was counted between two and nine times. This chain uses TRBV12-3 or TRBV12-4 with TRBJ2-3, with D tentatively TRBD1 (7 bases). Trimming removed 2 bases from V and 4 bases from J, with 13 bases in between. CDR3 length equals 15 residues. The CDR3 here is CASSLTGRGADTQYF. Here the CDR3 DNA reads TGTGCCAGCAGTTTAACCGGCAGGGGGGCAGATACGCAGTATTTT.

Only a few counts were recorded for this clonotype. This chain links TRBV6-2 or TRBV6-3 with TRBJ2-1, with D unresolved. Trimming cost V 5 bases and J 8 bases, with 16 bases left between them. CDR1 is MNHEY and CDR2 is SVGEGT in the germline V gene. This CDR3 is 14 amino acids long. CDR3 nucleotide sequence: TGTGCCAGCAGTATCACTCCACTGGGGTATGAGCAGTTCTTC. This codes for CASSITPLGYEQFF.

This clonotype was found many times. This chain uses TRBV27 with TRBJ2-3; TRBD2 might be the D (6 bases). V was clipped by 6 bases and J by 1 base, with 11 bases between them. This CDR3 region has 14 residues. Germline-derived CDR1 and CDR2 are MNHEY and SMNVEV (reference sequence). This CDR3 is CASSLWGGTDTQYF. CDR3 sequence (DNA): TGTGCCAGCAGCTTGTGGGGGGGCACAGATACGCAGTATTTT.

The chain is built from TRBV4-1 and TRBJ1-1; no clear D. This CDR3 comprises 13 residues. V was clipped by 0 bases and J by 11 bases, with 13 bases between them. CDR1 is MGHRA and CDR2 is YSYEKL in the germline V gene. The CDR3 region is CASSQDLRGYAFF. For the CDR3, the DNA is TGCGCCAGCAGCCAAGATCTCCGGGGATACGCTTTCTTT.

J is TRBJ1-2 and V is TRBV5-5; D remains ambiguous. Germline V gene lookup returns CDR1 SGHKS and CDR2 YYEKEE (reference sequence). CDR3 length: 13 residues. Trimming removed 4 bases at V and 0 bases at J, with 7 bases between. The CDR3 sequence is CASSPESNYGYTF. Written as DNA, the CDR3 is TGTGCCAGCAGCCCGGAATCTAACTATGGCTACACCTTC.

The CDR3 reads CASHKAGASGETQYF. CDR3 DNA: TGTGCCAGCCATAAAGCGGGGGCTTCTGGGGAGACCCAGTACTTC. The gene calls are TRBV27 and TRBJ2-5; 8 bases fit TRBD2. CDR3 length: 15 amino acids. V shed 8 bases and J 5 bases; nucleotides not matched to a gene: 13. Germline CDR1 MNHEY, CDR2 SMNVEV (reference sequence).

This chain joins TRBV6-5 and TRBJ2-7; TRBD1 matches 8 bases. The length of the CDR3 is 14 residues. Looked up from germline, CDR1 is MNHEY and CDR2 is SVGAGI. Germline trimming cut 5 bases from V and 4 bases from J; bases unmatched to any gene: 7. The CDR3 bases are TGTGCCAGCAGTACCGGGACAGGAGAATACGAGCAGTACTTC. It yields the protein CASSTGTGEYEQYF.

This clonotype was seen more than once but under ten times. This rearrangement joins TRBV4-1 to TRBJ2-1, with TRBD2 as a possible D gene (6 bases). V lost 5 bases to trimming and J lost 1 base, with 12 bases between them. Germline loops: CDR1 MGHRA, CDR2 YSYEKL. This CDR3 is built from 15 residues. The CDR3 spells CASSAMEGSYNEQFF. For the CDR3, the DNA is TGCGCCAGCAGCGCCATGGAGGGTTCCTACAATGAGCAGTTCTTC.

This clonotype was recorded at least ten times. The junction differs from germline at one of its ends, possibly a read error. The rearrangement links TRBV7-3 to TRBJ2-1; D remains ambiguous. The V gene's germline CDR1 is SGHTA and CDR2 FQGTGA. CDR3 length: 14 amino acids. The CDR3 loop reads CASSLTPLFNEQFF. CDR3 DNA sequence: TGTGCCAGCAGCCTAACGCCCCTGTTCAATGAGCAGTTCTTC.

This clonotype was detected ten times or more. The chain joins TRBV6-1 to TRBJ2-7, with D possibly being TRBD2 (5 bases). This CDR3 region has 13 residues. The V end lost 0 bases, the J end lost 7 bases, and 10 bases lay between the germline ends. Per germline, CDR1 MNHNS and CDR2 SASEGT. The chain's CDR3 is CASSEARPGEQYV. The CDR3 DNA reads as TGTGCCAGCAGTGAAGCCCGACCGGGGGAGCAGTACGTC.

This clonotype was counted a few times. The chain links TRBV6-1 to TRBJ2-1; the D gene is possibly TRBD1 (6 bases). Germline assignment: CDR1 MNHNS and CDR2 SASEGT. V shed 2 bases and J shed 6 bases, with 17 bases lying between them. The CDR3 has 16 amino acids. This CDR3 is CASSELRTALPNEQFF. Here the CDR3 DNA reads TGTGCCAGCAGTGAACTTAGGACAGCACTACCCAATGAGCAGTTCTTC.

This clonotype was observed a few times. The V gene is TRBV9, the J gene TRBJ1-1; 9 positions agree with TRBD1. CDR3 size: 15 residues. Germline trimming cut 3 bases from V and 1 base from J; bases unmatched to any gene: 4. In germline, CDR1 is SGDLS, CDR2 YYNGEE. The DNA for the CDR3 is TGTGCCAGCAGCGCCCCGGGACAGGGGAACACTGAAGCTTTCTTT. Translating gives CASSAPGQGNTEAFF.

This chain links TRBV19 with TRBJ2-3; D remains unclear. This CDR3 contains 15 residues. Per germline, CDR1 LNHDA and CDR2 SQIVND (reference sequence). V was clipped by 4 bases and J by 1 base, with 12 bases between them. The CDR3 here is CASSNWVGGTDTQYF. The CDR3 nucleotides read TGTGCCAGTAGTAACTGGGTAGGAGGCACAGATACGCAGTATTTT. Full variable domain (remainder filled in from reference TRBV19 and TRBJ2-3): DGGITQSPKYLFRKEGQNVTLSCEQNLNHDAMYWYRQDPGQGLRLIYYSQIVNDFQKGDIAEGYSVSREKKESFPLTVTSAQKNPTAFYLCASSNWVGGTDTQYFGPGTRLTVL.